This TCR beta chain is from a study of lung T cells in sarcoidosis with Löfgren's syndrome. Study results and caveats: Paired TRAV12-1/TRBV2 TCRs showed CDR3 homology and preferential pairing.

The CDR3 length is 14 residues. Germline V lookup: CDR1 MNHEY, CDR2 SVGEGT. Unmatched junction bases numbered 4, after V lost 0 bases and J lost 7 bases. In this sample, this clonotype turned up many times. The antigen is unknown. TCRdb re-analysed the reads in MiXCR, keeping a single row per CDR3 protein. The repertoire holds roughly 63,000 distinct CDR3 sequences, with 21% as singletons. This receptor was identified in a human donor with sarcoidosis (Löfgren's syndrome or another form), or a control subject (not recorded which). The chain joins TRBV6-2 or TRBV6-3 to TRBJ1-1, with 8 bases that match TRBD1. The material sequenced was CD4+ T cells from PBMCs. The CDR3 loop is CASSYSAGGIEAFF. In DNA, the CDR3 is TGTGCCAGCAGTTACTCCGCAGGGGGCATTGAAGCTTTCTTT.